The rows below give T cell receptor beta chains drawn from one sample of a study of T cells in Graves' hyperthyroidism and ophthalmopathy. TCRdb re-called the multiplex PCR reads through MiXCR, storing one row per CDR3 protein. The sample comprises about 400,000 distinct CDR3 sequences, under 15% of which are singletons, and 30% to 35% rests with the top ten. The material sequenced was blood. These receptors were taken from a woman in her 30s with Graves' hyperthyroidism. The conserved cysteine and the conserved F or W are not part of the CDR3 here. The order of the fields is V gene, clone size, CDR3 protein. Clone sizes are given selectively: once, few, many, or a class where the clone is expanded.

V gene: TRBV27; clone size: -; CDR3 protein: ASSLSGLQPQH
V gene: TRBV7-9; clone size: many; CDR3 protein: ASSIGTSGSYNEQF
V gene: TRBV6-1; clone size: few; CDR3 protein: ASSEARHNEQF
V gene: TRBV11-2; clone size: -; CDR3 protein: ASSLDSWGFAPLH
V gene: TRBV7-9; clone size: few; CDR3 protein: ASSYLGSSYNEQF
V gene: TRBV9; clone size: -; CDR3 protein: ASSVAPREEKLF
V gene: TRBV2; clone size: many; CDR3 protein: ASSSLRGSNTGELF
V gene: TRBV5-5; clone size: few; CDR3 protein: ASSQAPGCDEQY
V gene: TRBV29-1; clone size: few; CDR3 protein: SVRQGGNIQY
V gene: TRBV27; clone size: -; CDR3 protein: ASSSTLAGVWNEQF
V gene: TRBV5-1; clone size: many; CDR3 protein: ASSLNWYNEQF
V gene: TRBV27; clone size: few; CDR3 protein: ASIIEVRQLNPDTQY
V gene: TRBV7-8; clone size: -; CDR3 protein: ASSLNAGGGQPQH
V gene: TRBV20-1; clone size: many; CDR3 protein: SARRGQVETQY
V gene: TRBV6-5; clone size: -; CDR3 protein: ASSYTVSGNTIY
V gene: TRBV7-9; clone size: many; CDR3 protein: ASSLRRDTDTQY
V gene: TRBV28; clone size: few; CDR3 protein: ASSASGVTEAF
V gene: TRBV5-1; clone size: -; CDR3 protein: ASSTTGGLYEQY
V gene: TRBV28; clone size: -; CDR3 protein: ASSPVRETQY
V gene: TRBV10-2; clone size: many; CDR3 protein: ASRLSTVQTQY
V gene: TRBV19; clone size: -; CDR3 protein: ASSMSFQQIYGYT
V gene: TRBV11-3; clone size: many; CDR3 protein: ASSLNRNKGTDTQY
V gene: TRBV12-3/TRBV12-4; clone size: many; CDR3 protein: ASSPDSSGANVLT
V gene: TRBV27; clone size: -; CDR3 protein: ASSIHPSYEQY
V gene: TRBV5-1; clone size: -; CDR3 protein: ASSLGQSSGNTIY
V gene: TRBV24-1; clone size: many; CDR3 protein: ATSDVSGGSIYNEQF
V gene: TRBV12-3/TRBV12-4; clone size: many; CDR3 protein: ASSPGANTGELF
V gene: TRBV5-1; clone size: few; CDR3 protein: ASSNRDRGPATNEKLF
V gene: TRBV20-1; clone size: -; CDR3 protein: SARDKPGLAGAGETQY
V gene: TRBV5-5; clone size: once; CDR3 protein: ASSLEAGGYNEQY
V gene: TRBV29-1; clone size: -; CDR3 protein: SGGEDYEQY
V gene: TRBV20-1; clone size: many; CDR3 protein: SAIAGVDNEQF
V gene: TRBV29-1; clone size: many; CDR3 protein: SVGTGGATNEKLF
V gene: TRBV6-4; clone size: many; CDR3 protein: ASSDSRVTSYNEQF
V gene: TRBV20-1; clone size: -; CDR3 protein: SARHPSNTEAF
V gene: TRBV28; clone size: -; CDR3 protein: ASSLQGGGTEAF
V gene: TRBV29-1; clone size: few; CDR3 protein: SVSTSGRGETQY
V gene: TRBV27; clone size: -; CDR3 protein: ASSLSGSAGANVLT
V gene: TRBV15; clone size: few; CDR3 protein: ATSRDTYSIY
V gene: TRBV11-2; clone size: many; CDR3 protein: ASSLGLAETYEQY
V gene: TRBV5-1; clone size: -; CDR3 protein: ASTLGVQETQY
V gene: TRBV20-1; clone size: many; CDR3 protein: SGYSGRVYTEAF
V gene: TRBV11-2; clone size: -; CDR3 protein: ASSLDLGAVETQY
V gene: TRBV20-1; clone size: -; CDR3 protein: SARGGLNYNEQF
V gene: TRBV28; clone size: -; CDR3 protein: ASSRAGGLVFTQPQH
V gene: TRBV12-5; clone size: -; CDR3 protein: ASGSKTDTSYEQY
V gene: TRBV28; clone size: many; CDR3 protein: ASSSAGTVAGKLF
V gene: TRBV2; clone size: many; CDR3 protein: ASIGHSYNEQF
V gene: TRBV2; clone size: many; CDR3 protein: ASSAKTSGYRNEQY
V gene: TRBV4-1; clone size: -; CDR3 protein: ASSQEFGTEGNQPQH